Following are 26 T cell receptor beta chains from one sample sequenced in a study of post-analysis software for immune sequencing data. Findings of the study overall: Patients carried several TRBV segments more frequently than controls did, and TRBV5-6, TRBV5-1 and TRBV20-1 were among them.

The antigens for these receptors are not known. Unique molecular identifiers featured in each of the TCR beta cDNA libraries. TCRdb ran MiXCR on the PCR reads and lists one entry per CDR3 protein. The sample records 650,000 to 900,000 distinct CDR3 sequences, 40% to 55% being singletons. Sample: blood. All receptors derive from a girl aged 10 to 17 with multiple sclerosis.

The chain employs TRBV6-5 and TRBJ2-5, with 7 bases fitting TRBD2. Trimming at V came to 0 bases and at J to 4 bases, leaving 8 bases not matched to a gene. Germline V lookup: CDR1 MNHEY, CDR2 SVGAGI. There are 16 residues in the CDR3. CDR3 region: CASSYSAGAPGETQYF. The CDR3 bases are TGTGCCAGCAGTTACTCGGCGGGAGCTCCCGGAGAGACCCAGTACTTC.

The gene calls are TRBV10-3 and TRBJ2-3; the D is unclear. V was pared by 2 bases and J by 6 bases, with 9 bases between. Germline CDR1 and CDR2: ENHRY and SYGVKD. The CDR3 sequence is 13 residues long. The CDR3 sequence: CAISERALDTQYF. The CDR3, as DNA: TGTGCCATCAGTGAGCGGGCCTTGGATACGCAGTATTTT.

Turning to this clonotype: A read error may produce the germline difference seen at one junction end. The V gene is TRBV15, the J gene TRBJ1-1; a possible D gene is TRBD1 (5 bases). Per germline, CDR1 LNHNV and CDR2 YYDKDF (reference sequence). The CDR3 runs to 15 residues. CDR3 sequence reads: CTTSRGGGENTEAFF. CDR3 in DNA: TGTACCACCAGCAGAGGAGGAGGGGAGAACACTGAAGCTTTCTTT.

The CDR3 spells CASSPRNPDTQYF. Here the CDR3 DNA reads TGTGCCAGCAGCCCCCGGAACCCAGATACGCAGTATTTT. The rearrangement uses TRBV11-2 and TRBJ2-3; D remains unclear. This CDR3 has 13 residues. Per germline, CDR1 SGHAT and CDR2 FQNNGV. V was cut by 5 bases and J by 4 bases, with 10 bases left in between.

This sequence joins TRBV29-1 and TRBJ2-1; 7 bases map to TRBD2. The CDR3 contains 15 residues. Germline V CDR1 and CDR2: SQVTM, ANQGSEA. V shed 1 base and J 4 bases; nucleotides not matched to a gene: 7. The CDR3 nucleotides read TGCAGCGTTGAAGGACTAGCTAAGTCGTACAATGAGCAGTTCTTC. Translation gives CSVEGLAKSYNEQFF.

This clonotype was counted only a few times. The genes are TRBV4-3 and TRBJ2-7, with 7 bases that match TRBD1. The CDR3 extends over 16 amino acids. The J segment lost 4 bases and the V segment lost 0 bases, leaving 9 bases of the junction unmatched. CDR1 and CDR2 (germline): LGHNA, YSLEER. CDR3 protein: CASSQDLETGSYEQYF. The CDR3 nucleotides are TGCGCCAGCAGCCAAGATCTTGAGACAGGGTCGTACGAGCAGTACTTC.

The J gene is TRBJ2-3, the V gene TRBV6-1; 8 bases fit TRBD2. The CDR3 has 15 amino acids. Germline lookup yields CDR1 MNHNS and CDR2 SASEGT. V lost 6 bases and J lost 4; bases outside the gene matches: 9. The CDR3 here is CASSGAGAVSDTQYF. The CDR3 DNA is TGTGCCAGCAGCGGAGCGGGAGCCGTTTCAGATACGCAGTATTTT.

This clonotype was recorded a few times. The V call is TRBV7-6, the J call TRBJ2-1, with 7 bases matching TRBD2. This CDR3 region has 14 residues. Unmatched junction bases numbered 8, after V lost 5 bases and J lost 7 bases. The V gene's germline CDR1 is SGHVS and CDR2 FNYEAQ. The CDR3 sequence is CASSLPGTKNEQFF. Written as DNA, the CDR3 is TGTGCCAGCAGCCTCCCCGGGACTAAGAATGAGCAGTTCTTC.

This clonotype appeared a few times. This chain uses TRBV5-6 with TRBJ2-7, with D maybe TRBD1 (6 bases). Germline CDR1 is SGHDT and CDR2 is YYEEEE. The germline V and J ends were trimmed by 4 bases and 1 base, with 15 bases remaining between them. The CDR3 has 15 residues. CDR3 coding DNA: TGTGCCAGCAGCATTGCCGGGACACCTTCCTACGAGCAGTACTTC. It codes for CASSIAGTPSYEQYF.

The chain recombines TRBV12-3 or TRBV12-4 with TRBJ2-1; the match to TRBD2 covers 11 bases. The CDR3 is made up of 15 amino acids. V lost 6 bases, J lost 7 bases, and 8 bases stayed unmatched. The chain's CDR3 is CASSHLTSGMNEQFF. CDR3 DNA sequence: TGTGCCAGCAGCCATCTGACTAGCGGGATGAATGAGCAGTTCTTC.

The chain recombines TRBV2 with TRBJ2-5; D ambiguous. Deletions cut 7 bases from V and 1 base from J, with 10 bases between. Germline loops: CDR1 SNHLY, CDR2 FYNNEI. The CDR3 runs 13 residues. The CDR3: CASTLVLQETQYF. CDR3 bases: TGTGCCAGCACCCTAGTCCTCCAAGAGACCCAGTACTTC.

The chain is built from TRBV3-1 and TRBJ2-3, with D possibly TRBD2 on 6 matching bases. Germline V gene sequence: CDR1 LGHDT, CDR2 YNNKEL (reference sequence). This CDR3 region has 16 residues. Trimming removed 0 bases from V and 3 bases from J, with 13 bases in between. The chain's CDR3 is CASSQDMSGWTDTQYF. DNA of the CDR3: TGTGCCAGCAGCCAAGATATGAGCGGGTGGACAGATACGCAGTATTTT.

The chain carries TRBV29-1 and TRBJ2-1; 7 bases match TRBD2. The junction had 12 bases not matched to a gene; V was cut back by 4 bases and J by 0 bases. The V gene's germline CDR1 is SQVTM and CDR2 ANQGSEA. CDR3 size: 17 residues. CDR3 DNA sequence: TGCAGCGTTGTAGGCCTTAGCGGGCAAGACTCCTACAATGAGCAGTTCTTC. It encodes CSVVGLSGQDSYNEQFF.

The chain joins TRBV12-3 or TRBV12-4 to TRBJ1-2; 8 nucleotides agree with TRBD1. With V trimmed by 6 bases and J by 7 bases, 10 bases remained unmatched. There are 14 residues in the CDR3. The CDR3 DNA reads as TGTGCCAGCAGACCGACAGGGGATAGCGGTGGCTACACCTTC. This translates into CASRPTGDSGGYTF.

The sample holds a few counts of this clonotype. The chain has TRBV29-1 and TRBJ1-2; 9 nucleotides agree with TRBD1. With V trimmed by 4 bases and J by 9 bases, 6 bases remained unmatched. The CDR3 extends over 12 amino acids. Germline CDR1 reads SQVTM; CDR2 reads ANQGSEA. The CDR3 loop is CSVGETGGRYTF. As DNA, the CDR3 is TGCAGCGTTGGTGAGACAGGGGGGCGCTACACCTTC.

A few counts support this clonotype. The J gene is TRBJ2-1, the V gene TRBV7-9; 15 nucleotides agree with TRBD2. The germline CDR1 and CDR2 sequences are SEHNR and FQNEAQ (reference sequence). The CDR3 extends over 17 amino acids. The J segment lost 8 bases and the V segment lost 4 bases, leaving 9 bases of the junction unmatched. The CDR3 region has the DNA TGTGCCAGCAGCTGGAATGGACTAGCGGGAGGGCCAGATGAGCAGTTCTTC. Its protein product is CASSWNGLAGGPDEQFF.

This clonotype was seen a handful of times. Its ends do not fully match the called genes, so a read error is possible. The V gene is TRBV20-1, the J gene TRBJ1-2; 9 nucleotides match TRBD1. In germline, CDR1 is DFQATT, CDR2 SNEGSKA (reference sequence). This CDR3 is built from 17 residues. The CDR3, as DNA: TGCAGTGCTTTAGCTCAAGCGGGACAGGGCTCAGGCTATGGCTGCACCTTC. The encoded protein is CSALAQAGQGSGYGCTF.

The chain combines TRBV12-3 or TRBV12-4 with TRBJ2-7; 7 bases align to TRBD1. This CDR3 has 15 residues. Losses at the gene ends were 1 base for V and 0 bases for J; bases not matched to a gene: 3. This CDR3 reads CASSLVDRSSYEQYF. CDR3 in DNA: TGTGCCAGCAGTTTAGTGGACAGGAGCTCCTACGAGCAGTACTTC.

Only a few counts were recorded for this clonotype. The chain recombines TRBV7-2 with TRBJ2-5; D might be TRBD2 (6 bases). The DNA end is a closer match to TRBJ2-7, so the J assignment may be wrong. The V gene's germline CDR1 is SGHTA and CDR2 FQGNSA. CDR3 length: 15 amino acids. The CDR3 protein is CASSSAAGSGYEQYF. The CDR3 coding sequence is TGTGCCAGCAGCTCGGCCGCGGGGTCAGGGTACGAGCAGTACTTC.

This chain links TRBV7-9 with TRBJ1-3; the D is unclear. This CDR3 has 15 residues. Deletions cut 5 bases from V and 0 bases from J, with 11 bases between. Germline lookup yields CDR1 SEHNR and CDR2 FQNEAQ (reference sequence). Here the CDR3 DNA reads TGTGCCAGCAGCGACACAGTCCTCTCTGGAAACACCATATATTTT. Its translation is CASSDTVLSGNTIYF. Based on the CDR3 plus reference TRBV7-9 and TRBJ1-3, the full variable domain is DTGVSQNPRHKITKRGQNVTFRCDPISEHNRLYWYRQTLGQGPEFLTYFQNEAQLEKSRLLSDRFSAERPKGSFSTLEIQRTEQGDSAMYLCASSDTVLSGNTIYFGEGSWLTVV.

With respect to this clonotype: At one boundary the junction diverges from the germline segment, which might be a read error. The chain uses TRBV4-2 and TRBJ2-1; the D gene is possibly TRBD2 (6 bases). Germline values: CDR1 LGHNA, CDR2 YNFKEQ. The CDR3 covers 15 residues. The CDR3 DNA reads TGTGCCAGCGGCCAACTAGCCTCTGGGAGCGATGAGCAGTTCTTC. Protein sequence: CASGQLASGSDEQFF.

The chain is built from TRBV29-1 and TRBJ2-5; the D is unclear. V was cut by 1 base and J by 1 base, with 4 bases left in between. The germline V gene encodes CDR1 SQVTM and CDR2 ANQGSEA. This CDR3 has 12 residues. The CDR3, as DNA: TGCAGCGTTGAAGCCGCCCAAGAGACCCAGTACTTC. This sequence encodes CSVEAAQETQYF.

Points on this clonotype: The junction differs from germline at one of its ends, possibly a read error. In DNA form, the CDR3 reads TGCGCCAGCCAGAAGCTGGACAGCCTCTCTGGGGCCAACGTCCGGACTTTC. Its protein is CASQKLDSLSGANVRTF. The chain employs TRBV5-1 and TRBJ2-6, with D perhaps TRBD1 (6 bases). Germline CDR1 is SGHRS and CDR2 is YFSETQ. The CDR3 consists of 17 residues. Complete variable domain (other parts from reference TRBV5-1 and TRBJ2-6): KAGVTQTPRYLIKTRGQQVTLSCSPISGHRSVSWYQQTPGQGLQFLFEYFSETQRNKGNFPGRFSGRQFSNSRSEMNVSTLELGDSALYLCASQKLDSLSGANVRTFGAGSRLTVL.

A note on this clonotype: At one of its ends the junction is not consistent with the germline gene, which may arise from a read error. The rearrangement uses TRBV6-5 and TRBJ2-1; D unclear. Germline V gene data show CDR1 as MNHEY and CDR2 as SVGAGI. The CDR3 has 14 amino acids. The CDR3: CASSPPGYNEWQVF. CDR3 sequence (DNA): TGTGCCAGCAGCCCGCCGGGTTACAATGAGTGGCAGGTCTTC.

The V call is TRBV6-4, the J call TRBJ1-6; tentative D call: TRBD1 (6 bases). The CDR3 extends over 14 amino acids. V lost 4 bases to trimming and J lost 5 bases, with 9 bases between them. CDR1 and CDR2 from the germline V gene are MRHNA and SNTAGT. The CDR3 sequence is CASSVGADNSPLHF. The CDR3 DNA reads as TGTGCCAGCAGTGTGGGGGCCGATAATTCACCCCTCCACTTT.

This clonotype was recorded at least ten times. V usage is TRBV7-9 and J usage is TRBJ1-2; D ambiguous. CDR1 is SEHNR, CDR2 FQNEAQ, per germline (reference sequence). This CDR3 comprises 10 residues. V was trimmed by 5 bases and J by 7 bases, leaving 5 bases between them. The CDR3 nucleotides read TGTGCCAGCAGCGAAGTTGGCTACACCTTC. Translation gives CASSEVGYTF.